The 16 T cell receptor beta chains in this list originate from one sample, sequenced in a study of shared clonotypes between healthy human individuals. CD8 cells regarded as naive lacked CD45RO, were positively chosen for CCR7, and omitted terminally differentiated effector memory CD45RA+ cells. The method was immunoSEQ multiplex PCR; TCRdb's version includes in-frame clones alone and lacks a portion of them. This sample has roughly 600,000 clones, with roughly 98% found just once. Specimen: naive CD8+ T cells sorted from blood. Receptor source: a man between 25 and 39 years old in good health.

This sequence joins TRBV4-1 and TRBJ2-2, with 10 positions matching TRBD1. Trimming cost V 3 bases and J 6 bases; bases outside gene matches: 7. This CDR3 comprises 16 residues. Per germline, CDR1 MGHRA and CDR2 YSYEKL. The CDR3 DNA reads as TGCGCCAGCAGCCAGACCGACAGGGGGCAATCCGGGGAGCTGTTTTTT. The encoded protein is CASSQTDRGQSGELFF.

The chain recombines TRBV4-1 with TRBJ2-1; 7 bases are a match to TRBD1. The V segment lost 1 base and the J segment 8 bases; nucleotides outside the gene matches: 5. Germline lookup yields CDR1 MGHRA and CDR2 YSYEKL. This CDR3 is 14 amino acids long. Written as DNA, the CDR3 is TGCGCCAGCAGCCAAGGACAGGGCATCGATGAGCAGTTCTTC. Translating it yields CASSQGQGIDEQFF.

This clone showed up just once. The CDR3 DNA sequence: TGTGCCAGCAGCTTCAGAGAGCGGGAAAGCTCCTACAATGAGCAGTTCTTC. It is translated as CASSFRERESSYNEQFF. The chain links TRBV9 to TRBJ2-1, with 7 bases that match TRBD2. The V and J ends lost 4 bases and 0 bases, in that order; junction bases with no gene match: 10. CDR3 length equals 17 residues. The germline CDR1 and CDR2 sequences are SGDLS and YYNGEE.

As concerns this clone: Other DNA sequences in this sample translate to the same CDR3. V and J are TRBV10-1 and TRBJ2-3, with D unclear. Deletions cut 2 bases from V and 4 bases from J, with 7 bases between. The CDR3 runs to 13 residues. CDR1 WNHNN and CDR2 SYGVQD come from the germline V gene (reference sequence). CDR3 bases: TGCGCCAGCAGTGAGAGTGGGGCAGATACGCAGTATTTT. It translates to CASSESGADTQYF.

Turning to this clone: The same CDR3 is also encoded by other DNA sequences in this sample. The V call is TRBV9, the J call TRBJ2-3; 9 bases are shared with TRBD2. The V gene end was trimmed by 0 bases and the J gene end by 3 bases; junction bases not matched to a gene: 2. The CDR3 is 15 amino acids. The V gene's germline CDR1 is SGDLS and CDR2 YYNGEE. The CDR3 sequence is CASSVGTSGTDTQYF. The CDR3 coding sequence is TGTGCCAGCAGCGTAGGTACTAGCGGGACAGATACGCAGTATTTT.

The V call is TRBV27, the J call TRBJ2-1; possible D gene TRBD2, 6 bases. Germline lookup yields CDR1 MNHEY and CDR2 SMNVEV (reference sequence). This CDR3 has 16 amino acids. V gave up 1 base and J gave up 1 base, with 11 bases separating them. In nucleotides, the CDR3 is TGTGCCAGCAGTTTATTGGTGGGGGGATCCTACAATGAGCAGTTCTTC. Its translation is CASSLLVGGSYNEQFF.

The V call is TRBV11-2, the J call TRBJ1-4; D gene uncertain. This CDR3 is 16 amino acids long. Germline values: CDR1 SGHAT, CDR2 FQNNGV. Trimming left V 5 bases short and J 6 bases short, with 19 bases between. The CDR3 sequence is CASSPRLPSVDEKLFF. The DNA for the CDR3 is TGTGCCAGCAGCCCAAGACTTCCGAGCGTTGATGAAAAACTGTTTTTT.

The rearrangement uses TRBV11-2 and TRBJ1-1, with D unclear. The V and J ends lost 6 bases and 3 bases respectively, with 14 bases between them. This CDR3 has 14 residues. Germline loops: CDR1 SGHAT, CDR2 FQNNGV. The CDR3 DNA sequence: TGTGCCAGCAGGGCAGGTGGGGAGTACACTGAAGCTTTCTTT. As protein: CASRAGGEYTEAFF.

The chain uses TRBV5-4 and TRBJ2-6; D ambiguous. With 5 bases removed from V and 1 base from J, the gap between germline ends came to 10 bases. CDR1 and CDR2 from the germline V gene are SGHNT and YYREEE (reference sequence). The CDR3 runs to 15 residues. CDR3 sequence: CASSGGFSGANVLTF. CDR3 nucleotides: TGTGCCAGCAGTGGTGGATTTTCTGGGGCCAACGTCCTGACTTTC. The variable domain in full, with the rest retrieved from reference TRBV5-4 and TRBJ2-6, is ETGVTQSPTHLIKTRGQQVTLRCSSQSGHNTVSWYQQALGQGPQFIFQYYREEENGRGNFPPRFSGLQFPNYSSELNVNALELDDSALYLCASSGGFSGANVLTFGAGSRLTVL.

This sequence joins TRBV19 and TRBJ2-3; D is possibly TRBD2 (6 bases). V was cut by 1 base and J by 1 base, with 9 bases left in between. The CDR3 spans 15 residues. CDR1 is LNHDA and CDR2 is SQIVND in the germline V gene (reference sequence). CDR3 amino acids: CASSIAGVRTDTQYF. DNA of the CDR3: TGTGCCAGTAGTATAGCGGGAGTTCGCACAGATACGCAGTATTTT.

The chain links TRBV7-6 to TRBJ2-7; 7 bases match TRBD1. V lost 1 base, J lost 2 bases, and 5 bases stayed unmatched. The germline V gene has CDR1 SGHVS and CDR2 FNYEAQ. The CDR3 runs 15 residues. Written as DNA, the CDR3 is TGTGCCAGCAGCTTAGGCGACAGGGACCCCTACGAGCAGTACTTC. The encoded protein is CASSLGDRDPYEQYF. Full variable domain (outside the CDR3, taken from reference TRBV7-6 and TRBJ2-7): GAGVSQSPRYKVTKRGQDVALRCDPISGHVSLYWYRQALGQGPEFLTYFNYEAQQDKSGLPNDRFSAERPEGSISTLTIQRTEQRDSAMYRCASSLGDRDPYEQYFGPGTRLTVT.

V is TRBV9 and J is TRBJ2-1; 9 bases are a match to TRBD2. Germline lookup yields CDR1 SGDLS and CDR2 YYNGEE. This CDR3 has 18 amino acids. The V segment lost 0 bases and the J segment 1 base; nucleotides outside the gene matches: 8. Here the CDR3 DNA reads TGTGCCAGCAGCGTAGGTGTGCGGGAGGGCCCTTCCTACAATGAGCAGTTCTTC. It codes for CASSVGVREGPSYNEQFF.

V and J are TRBV5-1 and TRBJ1-1, with TRBD1 matching 12 bases. In germline, CDR1 is SGHRS, CDR2 YFSETQ. With V trimmed by 2 bases and J by 1 base, 6 bases remained unmatched. This CDR3 spans 17 amino acids. The CDR3 nucleotides read TGCGCCAGCAGCTTAACGGGACAGGGGGCCTGGAACACTGAAGCTTTCTTT. As protein: CASSLTGQGAWNTEAFF.

In its sample, this clone was seen a few times. The V and J genes are TRBV7-2 and TRBJ2-7, with D maybe TRBD2 (5 bases). V was pared by 0 bases and J by 0 bases, with 9 bases between. The CDR3 is made up of 15 amino acids. Germline CDR1 and CDR2: SGHTA and FQGNSA. The CDR3 region is CASSLAPGSSYEQYF. The CDR3 bases are TGTGCCAGCAGCTTAGCCCCGGGGAGCTCCTACGAGCAGTACTTC.

This chain connects TRBV4-3 to TRBJ2-7; D possibly matches TRBD1 or TRBD2 (5 bases each). Trimming removed 0 bases at V and 3 bases at J, with 15 bases between. CDR1 is LGHNA and CDR2 is YSLEER in the germline V gene. The CDR3 spans 16 residues. The CDR3 loop reads CASSQERGIGDYEQYF. The CDR3 DNA sequence: TGCGCCAGCAGCCAAGAGAGGGGAATCGGAGACTACGAGCAGTACTTC.

This rearrangement joins TRBV29-1 to TRBJ1-4; no clear D gene. Germline lookup yields CDR1 SQVTM and CDR2 ANQGSEA. The CDR3 covers 13 residues. V was trimmed by 8 bases and J by 0 bases, leaving 10 bases between them. The CDR3 bases are TGCAGCATATACAGTCCAACTAATGAAAAACTGTTTTTT. Translation gives CSIYSPTNEKLFF.